This is a list of T cell receptor beta chains from one sample in a study of radiotherapy plus CTLA-4 blockade in lung cancer. Libraries were prepared by immunoSEQ multiplex PCR; TCRdb keeps only in-frame clonotypes and omits some of them. The sample includes over 85,000 clones, roughly 74% of them seen just once. Sequenced here: peripheral blood, sampled from a patient treated with radiotherapy plus ipilimumab. The receptors were sampled from a human donor with non-small cell lung cancer who had a partial response to radiotherapy plus ipilimumab. Some clones in this sample may be carry-over from other donors' samples. CDR3s include the opening cysteine and the closing phenylalanine or tryptophan. A D gene is named only where the DNA matches it firmly. Size values are once, few and many counts, or a class for expanded clones, and some rows have none.

>TRBJ2-5|TRBD2|few|TRBV12-5
CASGFAPGGDLGYETQYF
TGTGCTAGTGGTTTCGCTCCGGGGGGAGACCTCGGTTACGAGACCCAGTACTTC
>TRBJ1-1|-|-|TRBV6-4
CASSAGRSGVTFF
TGTGCCAGCAGTGCCGGCCGGAGCGGCGTAACTTTCTTT
>TRBJ2-7|-|few|TRBV27
CASSPQGGMAYEQYF
TGTGCCAGCAGTCCACAGGGGGGGATGGCCTACGAGCAGTACTTC
>TRBJ1-1|TRBD1|-|TRBV5-1
CASSRTGDRGGTEAFF
TGCGCCAGCAGCCGAACCGGGGACAGGGGCGGCACTGAAGCTTTCTTT
>TRBJ1-2|-|-|TRBV19
CASSIASSGTTNYGYTF
TGTGCCAGTAGTATAGCATCCTCGGGAACGACTAACTATGGCTACACCTTC
>TRBJ2-1|TRBD2|-|TRBV7-6
CATRSSGSSSWDEQFF
TGTGCCACGCGGTCTAGCGGGAGTTCTTCGTGGGATGAGCAGTTCTTC
>TRBJ2-1|TRBD2|-|TRBV29-1
CSSGGGPNEQFF
TGCAGCTCCGGGGGGGGACCCAATGAGCAGTTCTTC
>TRBJ2-1|-|-|TRBV10-2
CASSELDNEQFF
TGCGCCAGCAGTGAACTGGACAATGAGCAGTTCTTC
>TRBJ2-7|-|-|TRBV18
CANSTRVSYEQYF
TGTGCCAACTCAACCCGGGTCTCCTACGAGCAGTACTTC
>TRBJ1-4|-|once|TRBV2
CASSRLATNEKLFF
TGTGCCAGCAGTAGACTTGCAACTAATGAAAAACTGTTTTTT
>TRBJ1-1|TRBD1|-|TRBV29-1
CSVDLGTGRSEAFF
TGCAGCGTTGATTTAGGGACAGGGCGATCTGAAGCTTTCTTT
>TRBJ1-1|TRBD1|-|TRBV5-1
CASSKTGLNTEAFF
TGCGCCAGCAGCAAGACAGGGCTGAACACTGAAGCTTTCTTT
>TRBJ1-1|TRBD1|-|TRBV4-1
CASSLVPGQGVTEAFF
TGCGCCAGCAGCCTAGTTCCGGGACAGGGGGTGACTGAAGCTTTCTTT
>TRBJ1-1|-|-|TRBV7-3
CASSLMGGENTEAFF
TGTGCCAGCAGCCTAATGGGGGGGGAGAACACTGAAGCTTTCTTT
>TRBJ1-2|TRBD1|-|TRBV15
CATSSELWTGGTKAGYTF
TGTGCCACCAGCAGCGAACTTTGGACAGGGGGCACAAAAGCGGGCTACACCTTC
>TRBJ2-5|-|-|TRBV18
CASSPPQGSTETQYF
TGTGCCAGCTCACCACCGCAGGGAAGTACGGAGACCCAGTACTTC
>TRBJ1-6|-|few|TRBV5-4
CASRTQAGNSPLHF
TGTGCCAGCAGAACACAGGCCGGGAATTCACCCCTCCACTTT
>TRBJ2-5|TRBD2|-|TRBV18
CASSPRSGRAETQYF
TGTGCCAGCTCACCACGGAGCGGGAGGGCGGAGACCCAGTACTTC
>TRBJ2-7|-|-|TRBV30
CAWSVGGGSYEQYF
TGTGCCTGGAGTGTCGGGGGAGGTTCATACGAGCAGTACTTC
>TRBJ2-1|-|-|TRBV7-8
CASSFPVGEQFF
TGTGCCAGCAGCTTCCCCGTCGGTGAGCAGTTCTTC
>TRBJ1-4|TRBD1|-|TRBV7-2
CASSLTGPGEKLFF
TGTGCCAGCAGCCTGACAGGGCCTGGGGAAAAACTGTTTTTT
>TRBJ1-5|TRBD1|few|TRBV19
CASSPQTTGLGGNQPQHF
TGTGCCAGTAGTCCCCAAACGACAGGGTTGGGTGGCAATCAGCCCCAGCATTTT
>TRBJ2-1|TRBD1|few|TRBV7-9
CASSLGQGWEEQFF
TGTGCCAGCAGCTTAGGACAGGGTTGGGAAGAGCAGTTCTTC
>TRBJ2-7|TRBD2|-|TRBV28
CASSTVAGGLTYEQYF
TGTGCCAGCAGTACAGTGGCGGGAGGGCTGACCTACGAGCAGTACTTC
>TRBJ2-5|TRBD1|-|TRBV7-6
CASSQDRQETQYF
TGTGCCAGCAGCCAGGACAGGCAAGAGACCCAGTACTTC
>TRBJ1-1|-|-|TRBV4-2
CASSQESRRLNTEAFF
TGTGCCAGCAGCCAAGAGAGCCGGCGGTTGAACACTGAAGCTTTCTTT
>TRBJ2-3|-|-|TRBV7-3
CASSPNLGADTQYF
TGTGCCAGCAGCCCGAATTTAGGGGCAGATACGCAGTATTTT
>TRBJ2-1|TRBD2|-|TRBV28
CASSSSAPGLADHSSYNEQFF
TGTGCCAGCAGTTCCTCGGCCCCGGGACTAGCGGACCATAGCTCCTACAATGAGCAGTTCTTC
>TRBJ2-7|-|-|TRBV15
CATSRERGLSYEQYF
TGTGCCACCAGCAGAGAGAGAGGTCTGAGCTACGAGCAGTACTTC
>TRBJ2-5|-|-|TRBV11-2
CASSLDPGSEETQYF
TGTGCCAGCAGCTTAGATCCGGGTTCGGAAGAGACCCAGTACTTC
>TRBJ1-1|-|-|TRBV7-2
CASSLEGRGGTEAFF
TGTGCCAGCAGCTTAGAGGGCCGGGGGGGCACTGAAGCTTTCTTT
>TRBJ2-7|TRBD1|-|TRBV6-1
CASSVTGGEQYF
TGTGCCAGCAGTGTGACAGGGGGCGAGCAGTACTTC
>TRBJ1-5|-|-|TRBV10-3
CAISADSLQPQHF
TGTGCCATCAGTGCGGACAGTTTGCAGCCCCAGCATTTT
>TRBJ2-3|TRBD2|-|TRBV5-8
CASSRLAGGADTQYF
TGTGCCAGCAGCCGACTAGCGGGCGGGGCAGATACGCAGTATTTT
>TRBJ2-1|-|-|TRBV15
CATSRERGGRSYNEQFF
TGTGCCACCAGCAGGGAGAGGGGGGGCCGCTCCTACAATGAGCAGTTCTTC
>TRBJ2-7|-|few|TRBV2
CASSATSVAYEQYF
TGTGCCAGCAGTGCCACCAGCGTTGCCTACGAGCAGTACTTC
>TRBJ2-5|TRBD2|-|TRBV30
CAWSVGLAGGGGTQYF
TGTGCCTGGAGTGTAGGCCTAGCGGGAGGGGGGGGGACCCAGTACTTC
>TRBJ1-2|-|-|TRBV28
CASSLSGPNYGYTF
TGTGCCAGCAGTTTGAGCGGACCTAACTATGGCTACACCTTC
>TRBJ1-1|-|-|TRBV5-1
CASRGRENTEAFF
TGCGCCAGCAGGGGGAGGGAGAACACTGAAGCTTTCTTT
>TRBJ2-1|-|few|TRBV28
CASSRGTNEQFF
TGTGCCAGCAGCAGAGGGACTAATGAGCAGTTCTTC
>TRBJ2-2|-|-|TRBV7-2
CASRSVGGNTGELFF
TGTGCCAGCAGATCTGTGGGGGGGAACACCGGGGAGCTGTTTTTT
>TRBJ2-7|TRBD2|-|TRBV5-4
CASSRSGGLDEQYF
TGTGCCAGCAGCCGCAGCGGGGGGCTCGACGAGCAGTACTTC
>TRBJ2-7|TRBD2|-|TRBV6-1
CASRPLAASYEQYF
TGTGCCAGCAGACCACTAGCGGCCTCCTACGAGCAGTACTTC
>TRBJ1-2|-|few|TRBV11-2
CASSLEGAYGYTF
TGTGCCAGCAGCTTAGAAGGGGCCTATGGCTACACCTTC
>TRBJ1-1|-|-|TRBV6-5
CASSERRHTEAFF
TGTGCCAGCAGTGAACGGAGGCACACTGAAGCTTTCTTT